These T cell receptor beta chains were read from a single sample in a study of T-cell memory formation after mild COVID-19. TCRdb re-called the 5' RACE reads through MiXCR, storing one row per CDR3 protein. Of 400,000 to 500,000 distinct CDR3 sequences listed, approximately 18% are singletons. Specimen: PBMCs or a T cell subset sorted from them (not recorded which). Source of these receptors: a man aged 18-30 years who had mild COVID-19 (a few samples of this study predate the infection). Cell type and time point are not known. Each CDR3 is given with its conserved first and last residue. The order of the fields is J gene, D gene, clone size, V gene, CDR3 length, CDR3 DNA, CDR3 protein. A D gene is named only where the DNA matches it firmly. Rows may omit the clone size; those that give it use once, few, many or a size class.

>TRBJ1-4|TRBD1|-|TRBV12-3/TRBV12-4|15
TGTGCCAGCAGTCCCATTGGACAGGGGGTTGAAAAACTGTTTTTT
CASSPIGQGVEKLFF
>TRBJ1-1|-|-|TRBV7-2|15
TGTGCCAGCAGCGGATACAGGGTAAGGTACACTGAAGCTTTCTTT
CASSGYRVRYTEAFF
>TRBJ1-1|-|few|TRBV5-1|13
TGCGCCAGCACCCCAGGGGCCGCGACTGAAGCTTTCTTT
CASTPGAATEAFF
>TRBJ1-6|-|many|TRBV6-5|15
TGTGCCAGCAGTCATGGGGGTAATGGGAATTCACCCCTCCACTTT
CASSHGGNGNSPLHF
>TRBJ2-3|-|-|TRBV5-1|14
TGCGCCAGCAGCTCGAATATCGGAACAGATACGCAGTATTTT
CASSSNIGTDTQYF
>TRBJ1-1|TRBD1|many|TRBV7-2|12
TGTGCCAGCAGCTCGACAGGGAGTCCCGCTTTCTTT
CASSSTGSPAFF
>TRBJ2-5|-|-|TRBV24-1|17
TGTGCCACCAGTGATCACCCGGCCGGGGAGAAACGAGAGACCCAGTACTTC
CATSDHPAGEKRETQYF
>TRBJ2-7|-|few|TRBV4-3|16
TGCGCCAGCAGCCAAGATCCCCTCCCGGGAACCTACGAGCAGTACTTC
CASSQDPLPGTYEQYF
>TRBJ1-1|TRBD1|few|TRBV29-1|13
TGCAGCGTGGTGGACAGGGGTAAAACTGAAGCTTTCTTT
CSVVDRGKTEAFF
>TRBJ2-2|-|-|TRBV18|15
TGTGCCAGCTCACCTCGGACACCCGACACCGGGGAGCTGTTTTTT
CASSPRTPDTGELFF
>TRBJ2-5|TRBD2|-|TRBV3-1|15
TGTGCCAGCAGCTCCCGGGGAGCGGGGTTAGAGACCCAGTACTTC
CASSSRGAGLETQYF
>TRBJ2-5|-|-|TRBV7-2|13
TGTGCCAGCAGCTTTGGTCTCAGGGAGACCCAGTACTTC
CASSFGLRETQYF
>TRBJ1-2|-|-|TRBV5-1|14
TGCGCCAGCAGCCGTTCCGCACCTCCCAATGGCTACACCTTC
CASSRSAPPNGYTF
>TRBJ1-4|TRBD1|few|TRBV6-5|15
TGTGCCAGCAGTAAATACAGGGGAACTAATGAAAAACTGTTTTTT
CASSKYRGTNEKLFF
>TRBJ2-4|TRBD1|many|TRBV5-1|14
TGCGCCAGCAGCTTACAGGGGGGAGGAAACATTCAGTACTTC
CASSLQGGGNIQYF
>TRBJ2-6|-|-|TRBV18|15
TGTGCCAGCTCACCACTGCTCTCTGGGGCCAACGTCCTGACTTTC
CASSPLLSGANVLTF
>TRBJ1-1|-|few|TRBV5-1|14
TGCGCCAGCAGCTTACAGGGAAGTTGGACTGAAGCTTTCTTT
CASSLQGSWTEAFF
>TRBJ2-1|-|-|TRBV4-2|14
TGTGCCAGCAGCCAACGGATGGACTACAATGAGCAGTTCTTC
CASSQRMDYNEQFF
>TRBJ2-7|-|-|TRBV5-1|17
TGCGCCAGCAGCCTGGGGGCTAGCGGCTCGTTTTCCTACGAGCAGTACTTC
CASSLGASGSFSYEQYF
>TRBJ2-1|-|few|TRBV12-3/TRBV12-4|14
TGTGCCAGCAGTTTTGGCGGGACATACGATGAGCAGTTCTTC
CASSFGGTYDEQFF
>TRBJ1-2|TRBD1|-|TRBV7-2|13
TGTGCCAGCAGCTCCGACAGGGGCCCTGGCTACACCTTC
CASSSDRGPGYTF
>TRBJ2-2|-|many|TRBV12-3/TRBV12-4|14
TGTGCCAGCAGTTCCATACCGAACACCGGGGAGCTGTTTTTT
CASSSIPNTGELFF
>TRBJ1-2|-|few|TRBV2|15
TGTGCCAGCGGGGGGGACGGGACTGGTATTCGTGGCTACACCTTC
CASGGDGTGIRGYTF
>TRBJ2-2|-|few|TRBV6-2/TRBV6-3|16
TGTGCCAGCAGTTATATGGGGTTGCCGGACACCGGGGAGCTGTTTTTT
CASSYMGLPDTGELFF
>TRBJ2-3|-|few|TRBV29-1|15
TGCAGCGTGGCCCCCCAGGCCGGAGGGACAGATACGCAGTATTTT
CSVAPQAGGTDTQYF
>TRBJ2-3|TRBD1|few|TRBV5-1|16
TGCGCCAGCAGCCAACATGCGGACAGGGACCCAGATACGCAGTATTTT
CASSQHADRDPDTQYF
>TRBJ2-1|-|many|TRBV7-2|14
TGTGCCAGCAGGCCTGGGGGGACTTACAATGAGCAGTTCTTC
CASRPGGTYNEQFF
>TRBJ2-2|TRBD2|-|TRBV4-2|19
TGTGCCAGCAGCCAATCCCGCCTAGCGGGGGGCACGAACACCGGGGAGCTGTTTTTT
CASSQSRLAGGTNTGELFF
>TRBJ2-7|TRBD1|few|TRBV4-1|14
TGCGCCAGCAGCCAAGGACAGGGGGGGGACGAGCAGTACTTC
CASSQGQGGDEQYF
>TRBJ1-2|-|-|TRBV6-5|11
TGTGCCACCGTATTTAACCATGGCTACACCTTC
CATVFNHGYTF
>TRBJ2-1|-|-|TRBV5-1|13
TGCGCCAGCAGCCCCCATGGCCCCAATGAGCAGTTCTTC
CASSPHGPNEQFF
>TRBJ2-2|TRBD1|-|TRBV6-1|14
TGTGCCAGCAGTGACACAGGGGGCACCGGGGAGCTGTTTTTT
CASSDTGGTGELFF